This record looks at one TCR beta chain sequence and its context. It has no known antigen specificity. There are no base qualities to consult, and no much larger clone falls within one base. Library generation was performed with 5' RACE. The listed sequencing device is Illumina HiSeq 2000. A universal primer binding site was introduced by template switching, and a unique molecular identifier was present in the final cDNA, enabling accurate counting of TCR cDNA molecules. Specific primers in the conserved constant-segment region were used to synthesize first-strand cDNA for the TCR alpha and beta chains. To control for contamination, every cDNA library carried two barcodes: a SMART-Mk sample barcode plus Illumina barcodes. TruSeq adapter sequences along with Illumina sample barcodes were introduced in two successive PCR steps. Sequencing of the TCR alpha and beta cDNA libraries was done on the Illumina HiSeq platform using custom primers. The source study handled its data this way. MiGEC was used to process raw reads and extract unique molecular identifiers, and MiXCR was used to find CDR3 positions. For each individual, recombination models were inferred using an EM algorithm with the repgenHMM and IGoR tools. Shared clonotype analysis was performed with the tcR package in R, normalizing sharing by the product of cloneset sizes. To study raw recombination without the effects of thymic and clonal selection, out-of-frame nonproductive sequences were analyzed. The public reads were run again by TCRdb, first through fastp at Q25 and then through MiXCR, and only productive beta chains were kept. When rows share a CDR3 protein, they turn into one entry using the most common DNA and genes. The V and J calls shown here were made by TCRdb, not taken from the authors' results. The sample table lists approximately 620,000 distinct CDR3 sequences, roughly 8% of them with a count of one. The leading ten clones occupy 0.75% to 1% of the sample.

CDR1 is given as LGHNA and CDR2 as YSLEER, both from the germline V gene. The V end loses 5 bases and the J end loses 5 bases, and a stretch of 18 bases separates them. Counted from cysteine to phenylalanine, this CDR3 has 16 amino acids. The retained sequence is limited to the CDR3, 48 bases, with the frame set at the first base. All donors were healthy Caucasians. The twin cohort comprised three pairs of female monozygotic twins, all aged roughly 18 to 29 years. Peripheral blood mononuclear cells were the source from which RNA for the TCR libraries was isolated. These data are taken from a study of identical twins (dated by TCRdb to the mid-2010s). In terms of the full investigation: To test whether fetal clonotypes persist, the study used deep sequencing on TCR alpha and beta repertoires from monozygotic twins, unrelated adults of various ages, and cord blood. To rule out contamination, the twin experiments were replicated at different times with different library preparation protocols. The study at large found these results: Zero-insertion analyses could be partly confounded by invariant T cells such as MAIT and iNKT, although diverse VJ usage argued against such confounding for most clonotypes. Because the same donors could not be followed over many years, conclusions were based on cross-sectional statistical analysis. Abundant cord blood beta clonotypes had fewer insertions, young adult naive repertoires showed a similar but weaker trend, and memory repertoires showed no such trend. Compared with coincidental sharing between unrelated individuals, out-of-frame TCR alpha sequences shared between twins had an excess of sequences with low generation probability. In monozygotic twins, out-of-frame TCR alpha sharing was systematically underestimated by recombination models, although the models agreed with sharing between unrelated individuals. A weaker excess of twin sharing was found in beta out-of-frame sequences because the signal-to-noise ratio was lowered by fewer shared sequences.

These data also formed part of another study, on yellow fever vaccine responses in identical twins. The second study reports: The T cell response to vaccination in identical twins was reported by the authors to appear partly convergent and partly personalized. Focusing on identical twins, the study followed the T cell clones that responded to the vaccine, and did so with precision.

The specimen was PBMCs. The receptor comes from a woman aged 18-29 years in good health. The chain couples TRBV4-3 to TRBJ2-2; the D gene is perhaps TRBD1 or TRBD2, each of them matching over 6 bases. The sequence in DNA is TGCGCCAGCAGCGACGGGACACGGGGAGGAACCGGGGAGCTGTTTTTT. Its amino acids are CASSDGTRGGTGELFF.